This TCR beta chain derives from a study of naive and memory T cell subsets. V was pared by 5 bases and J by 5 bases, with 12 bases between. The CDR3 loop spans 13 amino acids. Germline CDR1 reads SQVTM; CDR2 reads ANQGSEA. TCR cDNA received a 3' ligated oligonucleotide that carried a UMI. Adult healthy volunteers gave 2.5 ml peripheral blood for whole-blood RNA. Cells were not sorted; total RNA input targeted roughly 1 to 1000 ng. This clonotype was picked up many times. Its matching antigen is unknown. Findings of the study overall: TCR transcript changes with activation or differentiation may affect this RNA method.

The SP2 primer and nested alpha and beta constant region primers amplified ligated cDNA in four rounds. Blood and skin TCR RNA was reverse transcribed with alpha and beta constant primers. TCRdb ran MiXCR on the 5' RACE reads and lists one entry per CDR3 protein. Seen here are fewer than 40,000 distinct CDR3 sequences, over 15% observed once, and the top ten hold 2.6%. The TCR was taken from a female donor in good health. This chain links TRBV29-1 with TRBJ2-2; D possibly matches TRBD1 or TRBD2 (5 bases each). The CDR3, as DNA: TGCAGCGTTAGACGATGGGGGACCGGGGAGCTGTTTTTT. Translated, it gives CSVRRWGTGELFF.